This T cell receptor beta chain was documented in a study of blood T cells in healthy people across ages. Study-level results: Strong correlation existed between TCR beta diversity and naive T cell percentage.

The CDR3 covers 15 residues. The germline V and J ends were trimmed by 4 bases and 11 bases, with 24 bases remaining between them. Germline CDR1 SGHDT, CDR2 YYEEEE. The second PCR ran 7 to 11 cycles with a sample-barcoded 5' primer and J-beta primers. A template-switch adaptor that had 12 random nucleotides put a tag on each cDNA molecule. Using its own MiXCR run on the 5' RACE reads, TCRdb lists one record per CDR3 protein. The sample carries approximately 900,000 distinct CDR3 sequences, around 29% recorded once. In the case of this clonotype: Its matching antigen is unknown. A read error may be the cause here, since a much bigger clone is one base away.

The sample was also reused in another study, on T cells of mothers and their children.

The receptor was isolated from a woman aged 40 to 50 in good health. Sequencing was performed on blood. This chain joins TRBV5-6 and TRBJ2-5; D is tentatively TRBD1 or TRBD2 (5 bases each). The CDR3 spells CASSPRDRNYNEQYF. CDR3 DNA sequence: TGTGCCAGCAGCCCCCGGGACCGAAATTACAATGAGCAGTACTTC.